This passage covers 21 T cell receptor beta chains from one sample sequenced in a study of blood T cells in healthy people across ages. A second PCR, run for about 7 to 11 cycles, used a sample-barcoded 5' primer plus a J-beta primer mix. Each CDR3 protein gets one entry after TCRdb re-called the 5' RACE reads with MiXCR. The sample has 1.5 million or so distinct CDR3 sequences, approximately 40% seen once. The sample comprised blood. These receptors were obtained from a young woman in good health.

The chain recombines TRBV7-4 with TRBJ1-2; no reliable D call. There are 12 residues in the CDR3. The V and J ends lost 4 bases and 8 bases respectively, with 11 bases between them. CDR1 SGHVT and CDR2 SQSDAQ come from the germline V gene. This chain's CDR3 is CASSSSGSGYTF. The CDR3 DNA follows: TGTGCCAGCAGCTCCAGCGGTTCGGGCTACACCTTC. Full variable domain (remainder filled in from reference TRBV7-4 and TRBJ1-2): GAGVSQSPRYKVAKRGRDVALRCDSISGHVTLYWYRQTLGQGSEVLTYSQSDAQRDKSGRPSGRFSAERPERSVSTLKIQRTEQGDSAVYLCASSSSGSGYTFGSGTRLTVV.

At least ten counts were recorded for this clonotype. The CDR3 protein is CAISESTLGTSVRETQYF. CDR3 DNA: TGTGCCATCAGTGAGTCGACTCTAGGGACTAGCGTCCGAGAGACCCAGTACTTC. The J gene is TRBJ2-5, the V gene TRBV10-3, with 10 bases matching TRBD2. V shed 0 bases, J shed 4 bases, and the junction held 11 bases outside the gene matches. CDR1 and CDR2 (germline): ENHRY, SYGVKD. The CDR3 totals 18 residues.

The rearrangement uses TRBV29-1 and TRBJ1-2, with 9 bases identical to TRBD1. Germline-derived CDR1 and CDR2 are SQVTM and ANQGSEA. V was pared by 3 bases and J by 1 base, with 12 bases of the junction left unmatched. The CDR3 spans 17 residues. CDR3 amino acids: CSVEEGTGFSLNYGYTF. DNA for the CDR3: TGCAGCGTTGAGGAGGGGACAGGGTTTTCACTTAACTATGGCTACACCTTC.

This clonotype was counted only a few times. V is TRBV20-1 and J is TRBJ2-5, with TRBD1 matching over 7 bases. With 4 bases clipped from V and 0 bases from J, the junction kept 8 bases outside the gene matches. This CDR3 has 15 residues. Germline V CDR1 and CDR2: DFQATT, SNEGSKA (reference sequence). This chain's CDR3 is CSATRTGQYQETQYF. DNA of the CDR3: TGCAGTGCTACTCGGACGGGACAGTACCAAGAGACCCAGTACTTC.

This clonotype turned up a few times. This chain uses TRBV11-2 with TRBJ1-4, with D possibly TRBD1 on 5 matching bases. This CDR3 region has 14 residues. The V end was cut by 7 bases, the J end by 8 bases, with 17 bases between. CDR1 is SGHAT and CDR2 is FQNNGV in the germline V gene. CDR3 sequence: CASKRSGGTEKLFF. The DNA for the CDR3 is TGTGCCAGCAAGAGGAGCGGCGGGACGGAAAAACTGTTTTTT. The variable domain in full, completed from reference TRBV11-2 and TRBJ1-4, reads EAGVAQSPRYKIIEKRQSVAFWCNPISGHATLYWYQQILGQGPKLLIQFQNNGVVDDSQLPKDRFSAERLKGVDSTLKIQPAKLEDSAVYLCASKRSGGTEKLFFGSGTQLSVL.

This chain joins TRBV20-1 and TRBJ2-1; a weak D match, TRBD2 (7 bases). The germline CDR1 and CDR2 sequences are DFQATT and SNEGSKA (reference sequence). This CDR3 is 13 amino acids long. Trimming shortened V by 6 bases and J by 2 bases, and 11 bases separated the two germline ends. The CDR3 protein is CSATGGPYNEQFF. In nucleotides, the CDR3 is TGCAGTGCCACGGGGGGCCCCTACAATGAGCAGTTCTTC.

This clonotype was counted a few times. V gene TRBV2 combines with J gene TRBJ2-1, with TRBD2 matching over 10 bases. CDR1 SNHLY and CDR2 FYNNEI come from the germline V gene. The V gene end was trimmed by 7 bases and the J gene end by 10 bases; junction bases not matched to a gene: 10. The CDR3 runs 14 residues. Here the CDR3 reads CASNGLAGEEEQFF. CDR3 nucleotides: TGTGCCAGCAATGGGCTAGCGGGAGAGGAGGAGCAGTTCTTC.

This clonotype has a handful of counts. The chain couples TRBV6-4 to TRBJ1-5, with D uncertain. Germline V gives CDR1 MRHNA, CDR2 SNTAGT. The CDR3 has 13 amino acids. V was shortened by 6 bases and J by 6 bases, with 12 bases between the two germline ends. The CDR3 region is CASSPSVGQPQHF. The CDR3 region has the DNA TGTGCCAGCAGCCCCTCGGTGGGTCAGCCCCAGCATTTT.

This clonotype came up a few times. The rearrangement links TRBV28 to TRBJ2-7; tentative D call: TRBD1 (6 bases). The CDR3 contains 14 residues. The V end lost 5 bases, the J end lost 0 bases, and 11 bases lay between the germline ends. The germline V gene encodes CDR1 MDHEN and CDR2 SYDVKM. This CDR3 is CASSPDRLSYEQYF. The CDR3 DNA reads TGTGCCAGCAGTCCGGACAGACTCTCCTACGAGCAGTACTTC.

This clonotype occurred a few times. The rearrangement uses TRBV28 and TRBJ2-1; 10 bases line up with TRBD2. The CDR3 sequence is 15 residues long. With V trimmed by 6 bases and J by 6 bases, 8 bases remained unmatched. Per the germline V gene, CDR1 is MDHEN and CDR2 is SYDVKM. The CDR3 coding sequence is TGTGCCAGCAGGCGAGGGACTAGCGAAGGCAATGAGCAGTTCTTC. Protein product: CASRRGTSEGNEQFF.

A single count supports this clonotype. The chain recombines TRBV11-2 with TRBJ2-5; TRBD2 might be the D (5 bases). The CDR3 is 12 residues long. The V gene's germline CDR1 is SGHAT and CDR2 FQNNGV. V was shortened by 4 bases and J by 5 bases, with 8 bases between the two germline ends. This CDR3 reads CASSSWEETQYF. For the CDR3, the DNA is TGTGCCAGCAGCTCGTGGGAGGAGACCCAGTACTTC.

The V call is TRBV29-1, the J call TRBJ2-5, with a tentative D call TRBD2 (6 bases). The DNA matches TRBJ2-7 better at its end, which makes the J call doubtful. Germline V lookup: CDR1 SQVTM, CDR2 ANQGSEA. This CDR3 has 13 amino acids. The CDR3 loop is CSVGSSGSYEQYF. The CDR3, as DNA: TGCAGCGTTGGAAGTTCCGGGAGCTACGAGCAGTACTTC.

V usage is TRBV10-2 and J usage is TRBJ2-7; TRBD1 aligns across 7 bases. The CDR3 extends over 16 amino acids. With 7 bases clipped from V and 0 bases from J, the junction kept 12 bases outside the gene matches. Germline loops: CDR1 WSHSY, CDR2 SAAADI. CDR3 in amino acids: CASTPSTGISSYEQYF. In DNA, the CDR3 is TGCGCCAGCACCCCGTCGACAGGGATTAGCTCCTACGAGCAGTACTTC.

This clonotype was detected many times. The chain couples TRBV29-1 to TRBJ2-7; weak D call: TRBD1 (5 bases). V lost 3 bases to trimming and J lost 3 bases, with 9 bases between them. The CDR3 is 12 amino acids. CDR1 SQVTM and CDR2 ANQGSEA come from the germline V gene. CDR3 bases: TGCAGCGTTGATGGGGCCAACTACGAGCAGTACTTC. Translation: CSVDGANYEQYF.

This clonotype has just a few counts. The CDR3 DNA reads TGCGCCAGCAGAACCCCGACAGGAATCACAGATACGCAGTATTTT. This sequence encodes CASRTPTGITDTQYF. J is TRBJ2-3 and V is TRBV5-1; a possible D gene is TRBD1 (6 bases). V shed 5 bases and J shed 2 bases, with 15 bases lying between them. The germline V gene encodes CDR1 SGHRS and CDR2 YFSETQ. The CDR3 has 15 amino acids.

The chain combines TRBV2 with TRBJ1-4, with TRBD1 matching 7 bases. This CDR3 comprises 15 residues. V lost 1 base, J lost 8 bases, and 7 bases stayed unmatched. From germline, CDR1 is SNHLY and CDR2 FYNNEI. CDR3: CASSEGGTVREKLFF. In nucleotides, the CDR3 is TGTGCCAGCAGTGAAGGAGGGACAGTGCGGGAAAAACTGTTTTTT.

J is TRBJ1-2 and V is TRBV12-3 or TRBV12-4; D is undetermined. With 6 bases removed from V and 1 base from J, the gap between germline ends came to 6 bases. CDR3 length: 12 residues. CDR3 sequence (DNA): TGTGCCAGCAGCTGGAGTAACTATGGCTACACCTTC. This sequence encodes CASSWSNYGYTF.

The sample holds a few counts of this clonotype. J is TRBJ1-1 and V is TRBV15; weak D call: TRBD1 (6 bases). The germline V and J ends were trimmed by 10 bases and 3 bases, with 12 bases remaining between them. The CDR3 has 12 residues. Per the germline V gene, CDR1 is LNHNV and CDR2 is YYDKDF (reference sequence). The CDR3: CASRGADTEAFF. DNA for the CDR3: TGTGCCAGCCGGGGGGCAGACACTGAAGCTTTCTTT.

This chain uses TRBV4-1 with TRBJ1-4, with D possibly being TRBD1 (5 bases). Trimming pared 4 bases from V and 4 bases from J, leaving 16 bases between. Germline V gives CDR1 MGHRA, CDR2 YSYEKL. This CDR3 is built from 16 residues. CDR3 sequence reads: CASSPDRRGVNEKLFF. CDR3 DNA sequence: TGCGCCAGCAGCCCGGACCGGCGGGGGGTTAATGAAAAACTGTTTTTT.

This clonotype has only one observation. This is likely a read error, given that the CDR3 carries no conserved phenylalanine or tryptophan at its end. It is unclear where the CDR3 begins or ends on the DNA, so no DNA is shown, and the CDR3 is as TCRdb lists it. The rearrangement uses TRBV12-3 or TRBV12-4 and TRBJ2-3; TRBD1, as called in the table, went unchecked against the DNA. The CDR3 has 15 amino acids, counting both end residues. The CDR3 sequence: CASSFGTVGADTQYS.

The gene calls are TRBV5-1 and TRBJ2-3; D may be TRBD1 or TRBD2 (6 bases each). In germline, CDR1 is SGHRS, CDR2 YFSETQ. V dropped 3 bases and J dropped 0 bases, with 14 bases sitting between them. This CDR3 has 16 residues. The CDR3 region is CASSSEGGFSTDTQYF. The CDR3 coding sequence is TGCGCCAGCAGCTCAGAGGGGGGATTTAGCACAGATACGCAGTATTTT.